This TCR beta chain was captured by sequencing in a study of cytomegalovirus exposure and HLA in healthy donors. Study-level information: As an earlier analysis found, roughly 180 million T cells yielded approximately 100 million unique TCR beta sequences.

It was healthy bone marrow donors who served as donors. Study-wide points: Certain indistinguishable V segments, among them TRBV6-2 and TRBV6-3, were excluded. High sensitivity and specificity were reportedly achieved when the classifier diagnosed cytomegalovirus status.

Germline V lookup: CDR1 LGHNA, CDR2 YSLEER. This CDR3 comprises 18 residues. V was clipped by 3 bases and J by 8 bases; unmatched bases: 16. The PCR made use of 60 Vbeta and 13 Jbeta primers. TCRdb keeps only in-frame clones here, not all; method: immunoSEQ multiplex PCR. The profile shows hundreds of thousands of clones, 70% of them singletons. Of note for this clone: The antigen is unknown.

The chain carries TRBV4-3 and TRBJ1-6, with 7 positions matching TRBD1. The sample comprised PBMCs. This sequence was found in a middle-aged man in good health and CMV-seropositive. In nucleotides, the CDR3 is TGCGCCAGCAGCCAGGACCCGACAGGGCTCCGGACTTATTCACCCCTCCACTTT. Translated: CASSQDPTGLRTYSPLHF.